The clone carrying this T cell receptor (beta chain) has just one count. What it binds is unknown. This sample was included in a study of T cell responses to AZD1222 COVID-19 vaccine. Regarding the study as a whole: Per reports, nearly half of all spike-specific TCRs target regions that are unmutated in variants. AZD1222 recipients seropositive at baseline numbered only 6 or 7. Donors skewed white British and female; clonal diversity was possibly underestimated.

Sequencing was performed with immunoSEQ multiplex PCR; in TCRdb, only in-frame clones are kept and a portion is missing. The data contain under 150,000 clones, approximately 90% of them singletons. Germline assignment: CDR1 MGHRA and CDR2 YSYEKL. The V end was cut by 2 bases, the J end by 9 bases, with 23 bases between. This CDR3 has 18 residues. Pooling covered second doses at about 4 or about 12 weeks. The receptor was derived from an adult who received the AZD1222 COVID-19 vaccine. The chain links TRBV4-1 to TRBJ1-6, with D uncertain. The sequencing here drew on peripheral blood, taken 28 days after the second AZD1222 dose. Here the CDR3 DNA reads TGCGCCAGCAGCCAACCCCCGCGAAGTGGACTAGACGGTTCACCCCTCCACTTT. This encodes CASSQPPRSGLDGSPLHF.